Each of the 25 T cell receptor beta chains below was sequenced from the same sample in a study of T cells in women clearing cervical HPV infection. Data came from immunoSEQ multiplex PCR; TCRdb stores just in-frame clones and leaves some out. Its clone listing holds 40,000 or so clones. The source material was blood buffy coat. The source of these receptors is a woman aged 18-70 years with a cervical HPV16 infection that either progressed to CIN3+ or cleared (not recorded which).

Note on this clone: The read terminates 3 residues ahead of where the CDR3 ends, so the germline J gene completes it. V and J are TRBV10-1 and TRBJ2-7; no clear D gene. Trimming shortened V by 5 bases and J by 0 bases, and 11 bases separated the two germline ends. The CDR3 length is 14 residues. Germline V gene sequence: CDR1 WNHNN, CDR2 SYGVQD (reference sequence). The CDR3 loop reads CASSLRRRSYEQYF. CDR3 DNA, as far as it was read: TGCGCCAGCAGTCTACGGCGGCGCTCCTACGAG.

Regarding this clone: Read data end 3 residues before the CDR3 end; the end is taken from the germline J gene. This chain uses TRBV20-1 with TRBJ2-1, with TRBD2 matching 11 bases. Germline trimming cut 6 bases from V and 5 bases from J; bases unmatched to any gene: 9. CDR3 length: 15 residues. Germline V gene sequence: CDR1 DFQATT, CDR2 SNEGSKA (reference sequence). This CDR3 is CSAEHGTSGHNEQFF. The DNA read from the CDR3 is TGCAGTGCCGAACACGGGACTAGCGGTCACAATGAG.

For this clone: The CDR3 goes on 3 residues after the read ends, and that part is filled in from the germline J gene. This rearrangement joins TRBV27 to TRBJ2-5, with TRBD1 matching 12 bases. The CDR3 runs to 16 residues. The germline CDR1 and CDR2 sequences are MNHEY and SMNVEV (reference sequence). With V trimmed by 6 bases and J by 4 bases, 9 bases remained unmatched. CDR3 sequence: CASRSGTGGIGETQYF. Partial CDR3 DNA: TGTGCCAGCAGGAGTGGGACAGGGGGCATAGGAGAGACC.

For this clone: Sequencing ends 3 residues short of the CDR3 end; the germline J gene provides the rest. This chain links TRBV7-2 with TRBJ1-2, with a tentative D call TRBD1 (5 bases). The V gene's germline CDR1 is SGHTA and CDR2 FQGNSA. This CDR3 spans 15 amino acids. The CDR3 bases that were read are TGTGCCAGCAGCTTGGCCGGGGGGACCTACAATGAC. It yields the protein CASSLAGGTYND. The CDR3 reads in full as CASSLAGGTYNDYTF.

The CDR3 sequence is CASSLEGLYGYTF. The sequenced CDR3 bases are TGTGCCAGCAGCTTAGAGGGGCTCTATGGC. The chain combines TRBV7-9 with TRBJ1-2, with D perhaps matching TRBD1 (5 bases). The read terminates 3 residues before the CDR3 end, so the remaining end is supplied by the germline J gene. Germline-derived CDR1 and CDR2 are SEHNR and FQNEAQ (reference sequence). This CDR3 is 13 amino acids long. V was shortened by 1 base and J by 4 bases, with 7 bases between the two germline ends.

The sequenced part of the CDR3 DNA is TGTGCCTGGAGTGTAGGCGGCGAA. It yields the protein CAWSVGGE. Given in full, the CDR3 is CAWSVGGEAFF. The J gene is TRBJ1-1, the V gene TRBV30; D is uncertain. With the read ending 3 residues before the CDR3 end, the germline J gene is used to fill in that end. The CDR3 covers 11 residues. Germline assignment: CDR1 GTSNPN and CDR2 SVGIG (reference sequence).

Comment on this clone: The DNA ends 3 residues before the CDR3 does, and the rest of the CDR3 is filled in from the germline J gene. The chain joins TRBV5-4 to TRBJ2-3; 9 nucleotides line up with TRBD2. Germline CDR1 reads SGHNT; CDR2 reads YYREEE (reference sequence). The CDR3 runs 15 residues. Partial CDR3 DNA: TGTGCCAGCAGCCATAAGCGGGAGGCCCAAGAGACG. This gives the protein CASSHKREAQET. The full CDR3 is CASSHKREAQETQYF.

A remark on this clone: The germline gene is not matched at one end of the junction; a read error may be the cause. The read comes to an end 3 residues before the CDR3 does, leaving the germline J gene to fill in the end. The same CDR3 is also encoded by other DNA sequences in this sample. The chain is built from TRBV7-2 and TRBJ1-3; perhaps TRBD1 as D (5 bases). This CDR3 is built from 13 residues. The germline V gene encodes CDR1 SGHTA and CDR2 FQGNSA. CDR3 DNA (partial): TGTGCCAGCAGCTTACAGGGTGGAAACACA. This sequence encodes CASSLQGGNT. The CDR3 as a whole reads CASSLQGGNTIYF.

As regards this clone: Read data end 3 residues before the CDR3 end; the end is taken from the germline J gene. The gene calls are TRBV5-1 and TRBJ2-5; TRBD2 aligns across 8 bases. The CDR3 contains 14 residues. V was pared by 2 bases and J by 4 bases, with 4 bases of the junction left unmatched. Germline values: CDR1 SGHRS, CDR2 YFSETQ. The chain's CDR3 is CASSLGSGGETQYF. The part of the CDR3 DNA that was read is TGCGCCAGCAGCTTAGGAAGCGGGGGAGAGACC.

Notes on this clone: The read ends 3 residues early relative to the CDR3; the germline J gene fills the gap. The chain links TRBV18 to TRBJ2-3, with 8 bases matching TRBD2. This CDR3 comprises 17 residues. Germline V gene lookup returns CDR1 KGHSH and CDR2 LQKENI. The V and J ends lost 4 bases and 5 bases, in that order; junction bases with no gene match: 14. The part of the CDR3 DNA that was read is TGTGCCAGCTCACGTTTCGGGACGGTACTAGCGGAAGATACG. Translation gives CASSRFGTVLAEDT. The full CDR3 reads CASSRFGTVLAEDTQYF. Supplemented by reference TRBV18 and TRBJ2-3, the full variable domain reads NAGVMQNPRHLVRRRGQEARLRCSPMKGHSHVYWYRQLPEEGLKFMVYLQKENIIDESGMPKERFSAEFPKEGPSILRIQQVVRGDSAAYFCASSRFGTVLAEDTQYFGPGTRLTVL.

As concerns this clone: The CDR3 end falls 3 residues outside the read, so it is completed with the germline J gene. V usage is TRBV5-1 and J usage is TRBJ2-7, with 9 bases that match TRBD2. CDR3 length: 14 residues. The V gene's germline CDR1 is SGHRS and CDR2 YFSETQ. Trimming took 0 bases from V and 5 from J; bases not matched to a gene: 3. The CDR3 bases that were read are TGCGCCAGCAGCTTGGCCTCTAGCGGGAACGAG. Its protein is CASSLASSGNE. The entire CDR3 reads CASSLASSGNEQYF.

Comment on this clone: With the read ending 3 residues before the CDR3 end, the germline J gene is used to fill in that end. J is TRBJ2-3 and V is TRBV19, with 10 bases fitting TRBD2. The length of the CDR3 is 15 residues. Germline V gene data show CDR1 as LNHDA and CDR2 as SQIVND (reference sequence). With V trimmed by 6 bases and J by 4 bases, 7 bases remained unmatched. CDR3 DNA (partial): TGTGCCAGTAGAAAACCCAGCGGGAGGGCAGATACG. This sequence encodes CASRKPSGRADT. In full, the CDR3 reads CASRKPSGRADTQYF.

About this clone: The read finishes 3 residues shy of the CDR3 end, and the germline J gene is used to complete it. This chain links TRBV19 with TRBJ1-5; 7 bases are a match to TRBD1. Losses at the gene ends were 7 bases for V and 0 bases for J; bases not matched to a gene: 6. This CDR3 comprises 15 residues. Germline V gene data show CDR1 as LNHDA and CDR2 as SQIVND (reference sequence). CDR3 sequence: CASKQGEYSNQPQHF. The part of the CDR3 DNA that was read is TGTGCCAGTAAGCAGGGGGAGTATAGCAATCAGCCC.

Of note for this clone: The read falls 3 residues short of the CDR3 end, and the missing part is taken from the germline J gene. V is TRBV11-2 and J is TRBJ2-2; TRBD2 is a possible D gene (6 bases). CDR3 size: 15 residues. Germline CDR1 reads SGHAT; CDR2 reads FQNNGV. V was trimmed by 3 bases and J by 7 bases, leaving 15 bases between them. The CDR3 bases that were read are TGTGCCAGCAGCTTCCAATTGGGGGGTATCGGGGAG. Protein sequence: CASSFQLGGIGE. The full CDR3 is CASSFQLGGIGELFF.

Regarding this clone: The CDR3 end lies 3 residues beyond the end of the read and is filled in from the germline J gene. The chain joins TRBV19 to TRBJ1-4; the D is unclear. This CDR3 has 12 residues. CDR1 is LNHDA, CDR2 SQIVND, per germline (reference sequence). The CDR3 protein is CASSIQNSPLFF. The CDR3 DNA, read in part, is TGTGCCAGTAGTATTCAGAATTCACCA.

A note on this clone: The CDR3 extends 3 residues past the end of the read, so its final part is completed from the germline J gene. The chain recombines TRBV7-9 with TRBJ1-2; TRBD1 matches at 10 bases. From germline, CDR1 is SEHNR and CDR2 FQNEAQ (reference sequence). This CDR3 has 15 amino acids. The CDR3 here is CASSRQGASGWDYTF. CDR3 bases read: TGTGCCAGCAGCAGACAGGGGGCATCAGGATGGGAC.

About this clone: The read ends 3 residues shy of where the CDR3 ends; the end is completed using the germline J gene. The rearrangement links TRBV2 to TRBJ2-3; D possibly corresponds to TRBD1 (6 bases). This CDR3 is built from 15 residues. Germline CDR1 and CDR2: SNHLY and FYNNEI. CDR3 sequence reads: CASSPKTGSWETQYF. Incomplete CDR3 DNA: TGTGCCAGCAGTCCTAAGACAGGCTCCTGGGAGACG.

Points on this clone: The missing CDR3 end, 3 residues past where the read stops, is filled in from the germline J gene. The gene calls are TRBV19 and TRBJ1-2; D is unresolved. The CDR3 consists of 17 residues. The V gene's germline CDR1 is LNHDA and CDR2 SQIVND (reference sequence). CDR3 in amino acids: CASPPRLAGGRRWDYTF. The CDR3 DNA, read in part, is TGTGCCAGTCCTCCCAGACTAGCGGGAGGGCGGCGATGGGAC.

Of note for this clone: Read data end 3 residues before the CDR3 end; the end is taken from the germline J gene. J is TRBJ2-1 and V is TRBV19; D might be TRBD2 (6 bases). Germline V CDR1 and CDR2: LNHDA, SQIVND (reference sequence). Trimming shortened V by 2 bases and J by 0 bases, and 8 bases separated the two germline ends. The CDR3 consists of 15 residues. The sequenced CDR3 bases are TGTGCCAGTAGTATAAGGGGAGGCTCCTACAATGAG. It codes for CASSIRGGSYNE. The whole CDR3 region reads CASSIRGGSYNEQFF.

On this clone itself: Read data end 3 residues before the CDR3 end; the end is taken from the germline J gene. This chain uses TRBV7-6 with TRBJ2-5, with 9 bases identical to TRBD2. The CDR3 runs to 16 residues. Per the germline V gene, CDR1 is SGHVS and CDR2 is FNYEAQ. V lost 2 bases to trimming and J lost 5 bases; unmatched junction nucleotides: 9. The sequenced CDR3 bases are TGTGCCAGCAGCTTATCAACGGGACTAGCTGGGGAGACC. Residues: CASSLSTGLAGET. The complete CDR3 sequence is CASSLSTGLAGETQYF.

A note on this clone: The CDR3 end falls 3 residues outside the read, so it is completed with the germline J gene. This chain links TRBV18 with TRBJ2-7, with no clear D. Trimming stripped 6 bases from V and 2 bases from J, with 14 bases between. The CDR3 is 14 residues long. Looked up from germline, CDR1 is KGHSH and CDR2 is LQKENI. Partial CDR3 DNA: TGTGCCAGCTCGGTCTCAGAGCGAACCTACGAG. The encoded protein is CASSVSERTYE. The entire CDR3 reads CASSVSERTYEQYF.

Turning to this clone: The read ends 3 residues early relative to the CDR3; the germline J gene fills the gap. This sequence joins TRBV5-5 and TRBJ1-6; D gene unclear. V was pared by 4 bases and J by 8 bases, with 13 bases between. The length of the CDR3 is 14 residues. Looked up from germline, CDR1 is SGHKS and CDR2 is YYEKEE (reference sequence). Partial CDR3 DNA: TGTGCCAGCAGCGAGGTTGTGGTCTATTCACCC. This translates into CASSEVVVYSP. The full CDR3 protein is CASSEVVVYSPLHF.

About this clone itself: The CDR3 is cut off 3 residues early in the read; its end comes from the germline J gene. V and J are TRBV6-4 and TRBJ2-3, with D perhaps assigned TRBD1 or TRBD2 (5 bases each). With 3 bases removed from V and 4 bases from J, the gap between germline ends came to 14 bases. Germline V lookup: CDR1 MRHNA, CDR2 SNTAGT. The CDR3 is made up of 15 amino acids. The sequenced part of the CDR3 DNA is TGTGCCAGCAGTGAGGAGGCAGGGAAGGCAGATACG. Translation: CASSEEAGKADT. The whole CDR3 protein is CASSEEAGKADTQYF.

Concerning this clone: The read ends 3 residues before the CDR3 terminus; that terminus is restored from the germline J gene. This sample also contains other DNA sequences that code for the same CDR3. This sequence joins TRBV10-3 and TRBJ1-2, with D tentatively TRBD1 (5 bases). Germline values: CDR1 ENHRY, CDR2 SYGVKD. The CDR3 has 14 amino acids. V shed 0 bases and J shed 3 bases, with 8 bases lying between them. CDR3 region: CAISESGGDYGYTF. The covered CDR3 bases are TGTGCCATCAGTGAGTCGGGGGGGGACTATGGC.

As to this clone: The CDR3 is cut off 3 residues early in the read; its end comes from the germline J gene. The chain has TRBV12-3 or TRBV12-4 and TRBJ2-7; 9 bases fit TRBD1. CDR3 length: 14 amino acids. Unmatched junction bases numbered 4, after V lost 4 bases and J lost 3 bases. CDR3 protein: CASSSGTGSYEQYF. CDR3 DNA, as far as it was read: TGTGCCAGCAGTTCGGGGACAGGGAGCTACGAG.